This is a list of T cell receptor beta chains from one sample in a study of OX40 agonist ivuxolimab in advanced cancers. The repertoire was sequenced with immunoSEQ multiplex PCR; TCRdb's copy has only in-frame clones and lacks some. This repertoire shows about 55,000 clones, more than 75% found once; its top ten account for roughly 13%. The sequenced sample was CD4+ or CD8+ T cells sorted from blood, obtained in a trial of the OX40 agonist ivuxolimab. Source of these receptors: an adult with an advanced solid tumor such as melanoma, head and neck, liver or kidney cancer. CDR3s include the opening cysteine and the closing phenylalanine or tryptophan. A D gene is named only where the DNA matches it firmly. Some rows have no size entry. The others give once, few or many, or a class for an expanded clone.

TRBD1,TRBJ1-2,-,TRBV6-5,TGTGCCAGCAGGTCCACAGGGGGCGCCGGCTATGGCTACACCTTC,CASRSTGGAGYGYTF
TRBD2,TRBJ2-1,-,TRBV5-1,TGCGCCAGCAGCTTGTTGGGGACTAGTACCTACAATGAGCAGTTCTTC,CASSLLGTSTYNEQFF
-,TRBJ2-7,-,TRBV6-6,TGTGCCAGCAGTTACTCGATTGCTAGCGAGTACTTC,CASSYSIASEYF
TRBD1,TRBJ2-4,-,TRBV5-1,TGCGCCAGCAGTAAGACAGGGATGGGAGCCAAAAACATTCAGTACTTC,CASSKTGMGAKNIQYF
TRBD1,TRBJ2-5,-,TRBV2,TGTGCCAGCAGTGAATTCAGGGGGCCACAAGAGACCCAGTACTTC,CASSEFRGPQETQYF
-,TRBJ1-1,-,TRBV18,TGTGCCAGCTCACCACCGTCAGGGCGCACTGAAGCTTTCTTT,CASSPPSGRTEAFF
-,TRBJ2-5,-,TRBV5-1,TGCGCCAGCAGCTTTACAGGCAAAGAGACCCAGTACTTC,CASSFTGKETQYF
-,TRBJ1-5,-,TRBV27,TGTGCCAGCAGTTTATTTGGGGTAGGTCAGCCCCAGCATTTT,CASSLFGVGQPQHF
-,TRBJ2-2,-,TRBV18,TGTGCCAGCTCACCGGGCGGTGACACCGGGGAGCTGTTTTTT,CASSPGGDTGELFF
-,TRBJ2-3,-,TRBV27,TGTGCCAGCAGTCCCCGCGGGTTTCTCGATACGCAGTATTTT,CASSPRGFLDTQYF
TRBD1,TRBJ2-7,-,TRBV5-1,TGCGCCAGCAGCCCTTCGGACAGGGCTTACGAGCAGTACTTC,CASSPSDRAYEQYF
TRBD1,TRBJ2-1,-,TRBV7-9,TGTGCCAGCAGCAGTTACAGGGGTACTAACAATGAGCAGTTCTTC,CASSSYRGTNNEQFF
-,TRBJ2-5,-,TRBV18,TGTGCCAGCTCACGACCGCCCGGGGGAGAGACCCAGTACTTC,CASSRPPGGETQYF
-,TRBJ1-2,-,TRBV4-1,TGCGCCAGCAGCCAAGTATCCGGGATGCACTTGTCTGGCTACACCTTC,CASSQVSGMHLSGYTF
TRBD1,TRBJ1-4,-,TRBV10-2,TGCGCCAGCAGTGTCGCAGGGGGAGGTAATGAAAAACTGTTTTTT,CASSVAGGGNEKLFF
-,TRBJ1-5,once,TRBV20-1,TGCAGTGCCAGACTTAATCAGCCCCAGCATTTT,CSARLNQPQHF
-,TRBJ2-6,-,TRBV2,TGTGTCCAATGGGGGGCAGTCTCTGGGGCCAACGTCCTGACTTTC,CVQWGAVSGANVLTF
-,TRBJ2-3,-,TRBV10-1,TGCGCCAGCAGTGTGGGACTGTCAGATACGCAGTATTTT,CASSVGLSDTQYF
-,TRBJ2-1,-,TRBV14,TGTGCCAGCACCCCGGGGAGAGCGGGCTGGACCTACAATGAGCAGTTCTTC,CASTPGRAGWTYNEQFF
TRBD2,TRBJ2-3,-,TRBV10-3,TGTGCCATCAGGCCCGGGACTAGCGGGAGTGCAGATACGCAGTATTTT,CAIRPGTSGSADTQYF
TRBD2,TRBJ2-7,-,TRBV28,TGTGCCACCTCGAGCGGGAGGGGGTCCTACGAGCAGTACTTC,CATSSGRGSYEQYF
-,TRBJ2-1,-,TRBV2,TGTGCCAGCAGTGAAGTTTTAGTCTTTTCCTACAATGAGCAGTTCTTC,CASSEVLVFSYNEQFF
-,TRBJ2-7,-,TRBV28,TGTGCCAGCAGTCCCAGGGCTCCCCACGAGCAGTACTTC,CASSPRAPHEQYF
TRBD1,TRBJ1-1,-,TRBV9,TGTGCCAGCACGAGACAGGGGAGAGGGACTGAAGCTTTCTTT,CASTRQGRGTEAFF
TRBD1,TRBJ1-2,-,TRBV6-6,TGTGCCAGCAGTTACGGGACAGGGGGCTCAGGTGGCTACACCTTC,CASSYGTGGSGGYTF
TRBD1,TRBJ2-1,once,TRBV7-2,TGTGCCAGCAGCTTAGCCGGGACAGGGGGCCATGAGCAGTTCTTC,CASSLAGTGGHEQFF
-,TRBJ2-2,-,TRBV27,TGTGCCAGCAGTAAATCCGGGCTGAGGGTCCGGGAGCTGTTTTTT,CASSKSGLRVRELFF
-,TRBJ1-1,-,TRBV6-5,TGTGCCAGCAGCCACGCGGGAAAAAAAGCTTTCTTT,CASSHAGKKAFF
-,TRBJ2-5,-,TRBV7-8,TGTGCCAGCAGCTTCGTGGCAATACAAGAGACCCAGTACTTC,CASSFVAIQETQYF
-,TRBJ1-5,-,TRBV6-1,TGTGCCAGCAGGGCGGGCTATGGCAATCAGCCCCAGCATTTT,CASRAGYGNQPQHF
TRBD1,TRBJ2-3,-,TRBV2,TGTGCCAGCAACAGGGACAGGCTGAGAACAGATACGCAGTATTTT,CASNRDRLRTDTQYF
-,TRBJ1-5,once,TRBV6-5,TGTGCCAGCAGCAAATTACAGGGCCGTCAGCCCCAGCATTTT,CASSKLQGRQPQHF
-,TRBJ2-7,-,TRBV27,TGTGCCAGCAGTACAACGCGGACCTTCTACGAGCAGTACTTC,CASSTTRTFYEQYF
TRBD2,TRBJ2-7,-,TRBV7-9,TGTGCCAGCAGCTCCAGAACCGGCCTCTCCAGCGGGAGTAACTACGAGCAGTACTTC,CASSSRTGLSSGSNYEQYF
-,TRBJ1-2,-,TRBV6-5,TGTGCCAGCAGTTACTCGGGCAGGGGTAACTATGGCTACACCTTC,CASSYSGRGNYGYTF
-,TRBJ2-7,-,TRBV15,TGTGCCACCAGCAGAGATAGGCCTAGCACCCACGAGCAGTACTTC,CATSRDRPSTHEQYF
TRBD1,TRBJ1-1,-,TRBV7-3,TGTGCCAGCAGCATAGGACAGGTTACTGAAGCTTTCTTT,CASSIGQVTEAFF
-,TRBJ2-7,-,TRBV18,TGTGCCAGCTCACCAAACTACGAGCAGTACTTC,CASSPNYEQYF
-,TRBJ1-4,-,TRBV5-1,TGCGCCAGCAGCTTCTTGGGCCAGACTAATGAAAAACTGTTTTTT,CASSFLGQTNEKLFF